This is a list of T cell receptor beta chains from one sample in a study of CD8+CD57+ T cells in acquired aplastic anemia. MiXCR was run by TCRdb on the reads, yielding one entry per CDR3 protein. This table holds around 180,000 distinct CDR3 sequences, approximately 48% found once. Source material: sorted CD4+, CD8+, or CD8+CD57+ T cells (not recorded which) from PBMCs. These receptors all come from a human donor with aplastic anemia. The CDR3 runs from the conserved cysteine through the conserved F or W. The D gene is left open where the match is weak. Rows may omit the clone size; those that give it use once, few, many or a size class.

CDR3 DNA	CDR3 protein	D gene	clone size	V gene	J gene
TGTGCCAGCAGTTGGACTAGCGGCCAAGAGACCCAGTACTTC	CASSWTSGQETQYF	TRBD2	-	TRBV6-5	TRBJ2-5
TGTGCCAGCAGCTTATCGGAATCCTACGAGCAGTACTTC	CASSLSESYEQYF	-	-	TRBV7-3	TRBJ2-7
TGCGCCAGCAGCGCCGCCTACGAGCAGTACTTC	CASSAAYEQYF	-	many	TRBV6-2/TRBV6-3	TRBJ2-7
TGCGCCAGCAGCCAATCTGGACTCAACACTGAAGCTTTCTTT	CASSQSGLNTEAFF	-	-	TRBV4-3	TRBJ1-1
TGTGCCAGCAGTGGAGGAACAGGGGATAGAAACATTCAGTACTTC	CASSGGTGDRNIQYF	TRBD1	-	TRBV28	TRBJ2-4
TGTGCCACCAGTGATAAGGACCTAGCCAAAAACATTCAGTACTTC	CATSDKDLAKNIQYF	-	-	TRBV24-1	TRBJ2-4
TGTGCCGCCCGACAGAACACTGAAGCTTTCTTT	CAARQNTEAFF	-	-	TRBV10-3	TRBJ1-1
TGTGCCACCAGTGATTTGTCCAGCGGCCGCACAGATACGCAGTATTTT	CATSDLSSGRTDTQYF	-	few	TRBV24-1	TRBJ2-3
TGTGCCAGCAGCCGCGACGGACCGGAGGGATTGAACTATGGATACACCTTC	CASSRDGPEGLNYGYTF	-	-	TRBV4-2	TRBJ1-2
TGTGCCACCAGCAGACCTAGCGGGGGGCCTTCCTACGAGCAGTACTTC	CATSRPSGGPSYEQYF	TRBD2	many	TRBV15	TRBJ2-7
TGTGCCAGCAGTGACCAGGGGACCGGGGAGCTGTTTTTT	CASSDQGTGELFF	-	-	TRBV27	TRBJ2-2
TGTGCCACCAGCAGAACCAGGGGACCCACAGATACGCAGTATTTT	CATSRTRGPTDTQYF	-	-	TRBV15	TRBJ2-3
TGCAGTGCTAGTCCGTTGTTAACGGATAAAGTAACAGATACGCAGTATTTT	CSASPLLTDKVTDTQYF	-	few	TRBV20-1	TRBJ2-3
TGTGCCAGCAGCCCCGACGGAAGAGAGCAGTACTTC	CASSPDGREQYF	-	-	TRBV7-7	TRBJ2-7
TGTGCCAGCAGCTTAGTGGCGACAGGGATGGGCTACACCTTC	CASSLVATGMGYTF	TRBD1	-	TRBV7-2	TRBJ1-2
TGCAGTGCTGCGGACCAGGGGGAGACCCAGTACTTC	CSAADQGETQYF	-	few	TRBV20-1	TRBJ2-5
TGCAGTGCTACCCGGGACAGTAATGAAAAACTGTTTTTT	CSATRDSNEKLFF	TRBD1	few	TRBV20-1	TRBJ1-4
TGCAGCGTTCCGGGACAGCTACTCACAGATACGCAGTATTTT	CSVPGQLLTDTQYF	TRBD1	many	TRBV29-1	TRBJ2-3
TGTGCCAGCACGCCTGGAAACACCATATATTTT	CASTPGNTIYF	-	-	TRBV28	TRBJ1-3
TGTGCCAGCAGTTTAGCTGAGGGGGCGCTTTCACCCCTCCACTTT	CASSLAEGALSPLHF	TRBD1	-	TRBV12-3/TRBV12-4	TRBJ1-6
TGTGCCAGCAGCCCCGGGACAGGGGGCACCTACAATGAGCAGTTCTTC	CASSPGTGGTYNEQFF	TRBD1	few	TRBV6-1	TRBJ2-1
TGCAGTGCTAGGGGGCGCACGGGTTCCTACGAGCAGTACTTC	CSARGRTGSYEQYF	-	-	TRBV20-1	TRBJ2-7
TGCAGTGCTAGAGATTGGAGACAGGGGGCCTACGAGCAGTACTTC	CSARDWRQGAYEQYF	TRBD1	many	TRBV20-1	TRBJ2-7
TGTGCCAGCAGTGAAGTCCAGGCATGGTGGGAGACCCAGTACTTC	CASSEVQAWWETQYF	-	-	TRBV2	TRBJ2-5
TGCAGTGCTGGGGGGGACGGCGATACACAGTATTTT	CSAGGDGDTQYF	TRBD2	-	TRBV20-1	TRBJ2-3
TGTGCCAGCAGTGTAGATGCAGGATCCCCCTATGGCTACACCTTC	CASSVDAGSPYGYTF	-	-	TRBV2	TRBJ1-2
TGTGCCAGCAAGGGGGAGAGCAATCAGCCCCAGCATTTT	CASKGESNQPQHF	-	many	TRBV6-1	TRBJ1-5
TGCAGTGCTCCCAACGTGGGGGGGGTGGAGACCCAGTACTTC	CSAPNVGGVETQYF	TRBD2	few	TRBV20-1	TRBJ2-5
TGTGCCAGCAGCCAGGTTGAGGACGAGCAGTACTTC	CASSQVEDEQYF	-	many	TRBV3-1	TRBJ2-7